This T cell receptor beta chain was captured by sequencing in a study of tumor-infiltrating lymphocytes in primary liver carcinoma. Study-level points and caveats: Tumor region pairs showed greater overlap than either tumor-adjacent or tumor-blood pairs did.

The CDR3 runs 17 residues. CDR1 and CDR2 from the germline V gene are PRHDT and FYEKMQ (reference sequence). A constant-region primer primed TCR beta cDNA synthesis from roughly 520 ng of total RNA. Generation of the TCR beta libraries relied on three nested multiplex PCR rounds using slightly modified ARM-PCR. Running 10 cycles apiece, the first two PCR rounds relied on TRBV1-TRBV30 forward primers together with a C-beta reverse primer. TCRdb re-derived calls from the multiplex PCR reads in MiXCR, one entry per CDR3 protein. Of 95,000 to 150,000 distinct CDR3 sequences in the sample, 50% to 70% were seen once. In regard to this clonotype: The antigen remains undetermined. The junction departs from the called germline gene at one end, perhaps through a read error.

The source material, about 18-33 mg of unsorted bulk tissue, was used to co-extract RNA and DNA. The specimen was liver tumor tissue from sampling region 1. Subset reported: tumor region T1, superior pole. This chain connects TRBV13 to TRBJ2-7, with 9 bases matching TRBD2. This TCR was recovered from a woman aged 55-70 years with primary liver carcinoma and hepatitis B virus infection. The CDR3, as DNA: TGTGCCAGCAGCTTAGCTGGACTAGCGTCGAGCTCCTACGGGCAGTACTTC. Its translation is CASSLAGLASSSYGQYF.